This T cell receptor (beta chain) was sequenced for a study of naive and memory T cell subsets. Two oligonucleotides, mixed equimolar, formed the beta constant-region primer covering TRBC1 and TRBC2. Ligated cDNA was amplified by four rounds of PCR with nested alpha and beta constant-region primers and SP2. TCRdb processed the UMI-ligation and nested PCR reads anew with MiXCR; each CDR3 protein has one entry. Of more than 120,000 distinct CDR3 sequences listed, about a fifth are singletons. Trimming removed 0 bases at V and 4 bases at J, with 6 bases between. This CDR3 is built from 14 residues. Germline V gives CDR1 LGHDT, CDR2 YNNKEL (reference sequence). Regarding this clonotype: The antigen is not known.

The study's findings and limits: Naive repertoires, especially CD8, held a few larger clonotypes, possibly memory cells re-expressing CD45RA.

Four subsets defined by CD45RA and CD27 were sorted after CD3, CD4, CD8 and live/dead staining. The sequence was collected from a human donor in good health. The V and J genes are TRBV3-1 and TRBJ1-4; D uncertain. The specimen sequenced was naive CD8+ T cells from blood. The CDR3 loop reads CASSQEGYNEKLFF. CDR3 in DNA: TGTGCCAGCAGCCAAGAAGGCTATAATGAAAAACTGTTTTTT.